This TCR beta chain comes out of a study of untreated major depressive disorder. A few counts support this clone. Repertoires were generated with immunoSEQ multiplex PCR, while TCRdb's copy carries only in-frame clones and drops some. The table has about 21,000 clones, about 93% seen once. Participants with major medical conditions, Axis I/II comorbidities, regular medication or illicit drug use were excluded. V was pared by 0 bases and J by 1 base, with 10 bases between. Germline CDR1 reads MNHNY; CDR2 reads SVGAGI (reference sequence). The CDR3 loop spans 16 amino acids. V gene TRBV6-6 combines with J gene TRBJ1-3; D is uncertain. The clonotype was recovered from a man aged 25 to 40 in good health. The source material was CD4+ T cells from PBMCs. CDR3 nucleotide sequence: TGTGCCAGCAGTTACTCCGCTCGGATGTCTGGAAACACCATATATTTT. The encoded protein is CASSYSARMSGNTIYF.